One and the same sample provided the 5 T cell receptor beta chains below, sequenced in a study of shared clonotypes between healthy human individuals. Data came from immunoSEQ multiplex PCR; TCRdb stores just in-frame clones and leaves some out. The sample has around 1.4 million clones, approximately 98.5% seen once. Specimen: naive CD4+ T cells sorted from blood. This sample's subset: CD45RA+ positively selected. All receptors come from a man aged 25 to 40 in good health.

The chain recombines TRBV28 with TRBJ1-4; D is ambiguous. The CDR3 consists of 14 residues. Germline lookup yields CDR1 MDHEN and CDR2 SYDVKM. Trimming stripped 7 bases from V and 8 bases from J, with 17 bases between. The CDR3 reads CASTPTRVVEKLFF. As DNA, the CDR3 is TGTGCCAGCACCCCGACAAGGGTGGTGGAAAAACTGTTTTTT.

The chain employs TRBV4-3 and TRBJ1-4, with a possible D match to TRBD1 (6 bases). The germline V gene has CDR1 LGHNA and CDR2 YSLEER. The CDR3 is made up of 16 amino acids. V gave up 4 bases and J gave up 7 bases, with 19 bases separating them. The CDR3 protein is CASSPKTTRDTEKLFF. The CDR3 region has the DNA TGCGCCAGCAGCCCTAAGACCACCCGGGACACTGAAAAACTGTTTTTT.

The chain uses TRBV30 and TRBJ1-1; 8 bases fit TRBD1. J gave up 6 bases and V 4 bases, and 7 bases lay outside the gene matches. The CDR3 contains 13 residues. Germline CDR1 is GTSNPN and CDR2 is SVGIG (reference sequence). The CDR3, as DNA: TGTGCCTGGACAGGGGGCGATCAATCTGAAGCTTTCTTT. Translating it yields CAWTGGDQSEAFF.

J is TRBJ1-2 and V is TRBV6-4, with a possible D match to TRBD1 (5 bases). V lost 4 bases to trimming and J lost 0 bases, with 12 bases between them. CDR1 and CDR2 from the germline V gene are MRHNA and SNTAGT. The CDR3 runs to 15 residues. The CDR3 bases are TGTGCCAGCAGTGCCGATCGGACATCTAACTATGGCTACACCTTC. Translation gives CASSADRTSNYGYTF.

The chain is built from TRBV7-2 and TRBJ1-1; no definite D call. The CDR3 consists of 15 residues. Germline loops: CDR1 SGHTA, CDR2 FQGNSA. V gave up 0 bases and J gave up 5 bases, with 13 bases separating them. Here the CDR3 reads CASSLAFGGYTEAFF. DNA for the CDR3: TGTGCCAGCAGCTTAGCATTCGGAGGTTATACTGAAGCTTTCTTT.